This T cell receptor (beta chain) appears in the sequencing data of a study of OX40 agonist ivuxolimab in advanced cancers. CDR1 is SNHLY, CDR2 FYNNEI, per germline. Trimming cost V 1 base and J 9 bases; bases outside gene matches: 6. CDR3 length equals 15 residues. Here immunoSEQ multiplex PCR was the method, and the copy in TCRdb shows in-frame clones only, minus some. The repertoire consists of around 70,000 clones, with nearly 90% occurring once and the leading ten covering 10% to 12%. The sequence derives from an adult with an advanced solid tumor such as melanoma, head and neck, liver or kidney cancer. V and J are TRBV2 and TRBJ2-1; 10 bases agree with TRBD2. The source was CD4+ or CD8+ T cells sorted from blood, collected in a trial of the OX40 agonist ivuxolimab. CDR3 DNA sequence: TGTGCCAGCAGTGAAGATCGAGCGGGAGGGGTTGAGCAGTTCTTC. This codes for CASSEDRAGGVEQFF.